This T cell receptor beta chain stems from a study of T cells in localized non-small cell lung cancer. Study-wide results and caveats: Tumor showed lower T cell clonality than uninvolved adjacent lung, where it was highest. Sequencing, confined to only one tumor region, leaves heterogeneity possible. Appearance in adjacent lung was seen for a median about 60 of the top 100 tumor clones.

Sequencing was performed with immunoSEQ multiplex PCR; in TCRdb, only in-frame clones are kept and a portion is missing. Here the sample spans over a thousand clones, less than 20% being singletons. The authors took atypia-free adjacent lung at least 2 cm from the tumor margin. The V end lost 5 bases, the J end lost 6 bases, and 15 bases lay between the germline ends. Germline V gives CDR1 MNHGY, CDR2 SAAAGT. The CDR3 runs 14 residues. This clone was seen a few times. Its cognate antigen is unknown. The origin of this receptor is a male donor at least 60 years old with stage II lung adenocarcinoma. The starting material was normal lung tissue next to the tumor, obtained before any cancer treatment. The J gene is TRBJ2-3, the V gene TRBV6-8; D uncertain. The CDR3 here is CASSPLGRRDTQYF. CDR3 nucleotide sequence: TGTGCCAGCAGTCCCCTTGGACGTCGGGATACGCAGTATTTT.